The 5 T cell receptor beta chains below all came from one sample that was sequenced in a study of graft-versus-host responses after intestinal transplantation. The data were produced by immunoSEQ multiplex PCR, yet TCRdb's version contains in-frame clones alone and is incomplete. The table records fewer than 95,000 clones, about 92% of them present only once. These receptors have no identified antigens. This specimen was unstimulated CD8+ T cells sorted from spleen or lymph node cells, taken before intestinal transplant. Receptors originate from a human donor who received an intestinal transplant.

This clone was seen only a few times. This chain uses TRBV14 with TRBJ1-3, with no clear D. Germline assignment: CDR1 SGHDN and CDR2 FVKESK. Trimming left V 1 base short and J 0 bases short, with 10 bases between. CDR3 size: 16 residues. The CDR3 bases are TGTGCCAGCAGCCAAGTCCCCCGGGACTCTGGAAACACCATATATTTT. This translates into CASSQVPRDSGNTIYF.

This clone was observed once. The chain's CDR3 is CASSFAVGAGDSPLHF. In DNA, the CDR3 is TGCGCCAGCAGCTTTGCAGTTGGGGCAGGGGATTCACCCCTCCACTTT. This chain uses TRBV4-1 with TRBJ1-6, with a possible D match to TRBD1 (6 bases). The length of the CDR3 is 16 residues. The germline CDR1 and CDR2 sequences are MGHRA and YSYEKL. V lost 5 bases and J 8 bases, leaving 19 bases between the germline ends.

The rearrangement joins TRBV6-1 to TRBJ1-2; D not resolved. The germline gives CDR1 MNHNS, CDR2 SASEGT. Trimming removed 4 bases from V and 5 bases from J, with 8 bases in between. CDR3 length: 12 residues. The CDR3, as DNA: TGTGCCAGCAGTGTGGGAGCTTATGGCTACACCTTC. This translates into CASSVGAYGYTF.

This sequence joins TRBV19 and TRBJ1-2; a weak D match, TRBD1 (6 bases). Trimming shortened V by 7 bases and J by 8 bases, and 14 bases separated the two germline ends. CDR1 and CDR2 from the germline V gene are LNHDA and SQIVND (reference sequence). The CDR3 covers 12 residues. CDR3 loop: CASTGVARGYTF. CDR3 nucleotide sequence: TGTGCCAGTACAGGGGTAGCCCGAGGCTACACCTTC.

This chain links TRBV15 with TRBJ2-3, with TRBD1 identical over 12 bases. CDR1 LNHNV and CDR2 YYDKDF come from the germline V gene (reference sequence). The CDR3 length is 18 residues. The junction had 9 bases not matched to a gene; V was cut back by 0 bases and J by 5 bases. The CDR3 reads CATSRDSGGQGAGDTQYF. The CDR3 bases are TGTGCCACCAGCAGAGATTCCGGGGGACAGGGGGCCGGAGATACGCAGTATTTT.